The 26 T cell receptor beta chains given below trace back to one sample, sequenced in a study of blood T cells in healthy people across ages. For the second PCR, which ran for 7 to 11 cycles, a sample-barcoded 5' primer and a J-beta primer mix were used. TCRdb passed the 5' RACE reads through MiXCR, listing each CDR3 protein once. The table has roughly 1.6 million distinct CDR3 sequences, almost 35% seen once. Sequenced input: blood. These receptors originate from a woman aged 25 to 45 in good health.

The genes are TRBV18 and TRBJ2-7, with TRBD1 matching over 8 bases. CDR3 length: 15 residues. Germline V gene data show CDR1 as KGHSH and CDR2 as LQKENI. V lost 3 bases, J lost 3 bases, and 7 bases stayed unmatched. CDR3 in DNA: TGTGCCAGCTCACCCACTGCAGGGGGCGGCTACGAGCAGTACTTC. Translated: CASSPTAGGGYEQYF.

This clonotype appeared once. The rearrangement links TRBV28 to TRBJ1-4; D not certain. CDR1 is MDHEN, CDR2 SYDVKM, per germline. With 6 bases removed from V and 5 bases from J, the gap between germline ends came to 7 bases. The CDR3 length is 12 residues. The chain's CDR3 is CASRDQNEKLFF. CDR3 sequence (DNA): TGTGCCAGCAGGGACCAGAATGAAAAACTGTTTTTT.

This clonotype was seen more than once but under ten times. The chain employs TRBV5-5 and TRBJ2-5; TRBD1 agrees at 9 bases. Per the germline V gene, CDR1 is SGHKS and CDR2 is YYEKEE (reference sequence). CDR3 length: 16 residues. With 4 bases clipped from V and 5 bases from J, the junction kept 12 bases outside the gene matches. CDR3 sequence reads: CASSHRTGGGGETQYF. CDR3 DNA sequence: TGTGCCAGCAGCCATCGTACAGGGGGCGGTGGGGAGACCCAGTACTTC.

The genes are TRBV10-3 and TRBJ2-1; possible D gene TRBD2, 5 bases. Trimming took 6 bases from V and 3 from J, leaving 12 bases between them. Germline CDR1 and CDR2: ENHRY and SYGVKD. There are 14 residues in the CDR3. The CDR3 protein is CAISPTGNYNEQFF. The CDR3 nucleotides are TGTGCCATCAGCCCAACCGGGAACTACAATGAGCAGTTCTTC.

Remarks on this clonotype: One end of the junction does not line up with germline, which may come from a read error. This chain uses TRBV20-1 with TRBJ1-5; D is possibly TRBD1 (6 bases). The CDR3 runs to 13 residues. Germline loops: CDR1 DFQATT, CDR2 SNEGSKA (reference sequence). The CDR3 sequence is CSTRGRGVQPQHF. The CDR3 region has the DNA TGCAGTACTAGGGGCAGGGGTGTACAGCCCCAGCATTTT.

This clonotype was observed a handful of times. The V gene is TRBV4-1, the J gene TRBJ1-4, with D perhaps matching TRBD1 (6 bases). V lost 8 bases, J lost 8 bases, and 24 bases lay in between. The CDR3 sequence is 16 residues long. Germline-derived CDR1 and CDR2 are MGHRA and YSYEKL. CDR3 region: CASEGRGPAAREKLFF. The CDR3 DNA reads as TGCGCCAGCGAGGGGCGGGGGCCCGCCGCCCGGGAAAAACTGTTTTTT.

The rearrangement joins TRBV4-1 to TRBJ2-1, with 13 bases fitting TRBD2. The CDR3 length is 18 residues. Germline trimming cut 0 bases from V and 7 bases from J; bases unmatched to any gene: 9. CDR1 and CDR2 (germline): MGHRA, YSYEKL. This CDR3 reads CASSQESLLAGGLNEQFF. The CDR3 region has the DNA TGCGCCAGCAGCCAAGAGTCCCTACTAGCGGGAGGGCTTAATGAGCAGTTCTTC.

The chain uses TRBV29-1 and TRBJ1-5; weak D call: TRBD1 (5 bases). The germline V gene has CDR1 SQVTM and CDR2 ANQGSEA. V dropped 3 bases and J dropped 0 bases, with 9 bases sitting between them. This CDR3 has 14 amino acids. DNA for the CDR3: TGCAGCGTTGACGGGACGGATAGCAATCAGCCCCAGCATTTT. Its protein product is CSVDGTDSNQPQHF.

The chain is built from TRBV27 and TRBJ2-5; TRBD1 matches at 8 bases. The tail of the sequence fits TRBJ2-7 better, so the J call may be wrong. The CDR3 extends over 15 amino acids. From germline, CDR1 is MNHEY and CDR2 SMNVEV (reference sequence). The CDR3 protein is CASSTPGGAFHEQYF. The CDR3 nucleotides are TGTGCCAGCAGTACACCAGGGGGCGCGTTCCACGAGCAGTACTTC.

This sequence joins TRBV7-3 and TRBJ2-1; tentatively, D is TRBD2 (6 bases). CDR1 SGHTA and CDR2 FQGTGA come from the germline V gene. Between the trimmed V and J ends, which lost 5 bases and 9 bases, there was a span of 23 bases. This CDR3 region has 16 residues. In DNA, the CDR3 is TGTGCCAGCAGCCCCCAACCGTGGTTGGGAGGCATTGAGCAGTTCTTC. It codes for CASSPQPWLGGIEQFF.

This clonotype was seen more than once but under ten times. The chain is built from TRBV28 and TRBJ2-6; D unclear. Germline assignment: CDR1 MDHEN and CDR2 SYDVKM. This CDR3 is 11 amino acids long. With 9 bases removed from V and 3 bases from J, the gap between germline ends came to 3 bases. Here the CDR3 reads CASHGANVLTF. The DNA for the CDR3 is TGTGCCAGTCATGGGGCCAACGTCCTGACTTTC.

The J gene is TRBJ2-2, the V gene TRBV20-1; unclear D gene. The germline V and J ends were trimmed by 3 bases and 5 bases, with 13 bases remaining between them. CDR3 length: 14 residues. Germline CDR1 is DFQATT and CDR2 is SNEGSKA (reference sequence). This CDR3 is CSARSETRTGELFF. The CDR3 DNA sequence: TGCAGTGCTAGGTCCGAAACGCGGACCGGGGAGCTGTTTTTT.

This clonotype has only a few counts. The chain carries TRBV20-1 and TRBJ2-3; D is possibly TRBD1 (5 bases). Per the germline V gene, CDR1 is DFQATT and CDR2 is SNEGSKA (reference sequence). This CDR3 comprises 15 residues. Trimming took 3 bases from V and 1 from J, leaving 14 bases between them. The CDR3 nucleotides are TGCAGTGCTAGTTGGGGCCGGTCGGGCACAGATACGCAGTATTTT. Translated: CSASWGRSGTDTQYF.

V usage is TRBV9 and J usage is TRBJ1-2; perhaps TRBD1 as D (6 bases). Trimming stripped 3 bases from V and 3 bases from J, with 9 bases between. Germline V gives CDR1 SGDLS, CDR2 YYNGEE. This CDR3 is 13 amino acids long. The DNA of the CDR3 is TGTGCCAGCAGCGCTCGACAGGACTATGGCTACACCTTC. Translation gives CASSARQDYGYTF.

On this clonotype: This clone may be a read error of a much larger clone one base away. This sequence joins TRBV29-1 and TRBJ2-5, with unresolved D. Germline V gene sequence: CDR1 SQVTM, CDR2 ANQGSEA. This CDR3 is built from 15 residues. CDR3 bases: TGCAGCCTTGAACGGACCCTACTGCCGAAAGAGACCCAGTACTTC. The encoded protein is CSLERTLLPKETQYF.

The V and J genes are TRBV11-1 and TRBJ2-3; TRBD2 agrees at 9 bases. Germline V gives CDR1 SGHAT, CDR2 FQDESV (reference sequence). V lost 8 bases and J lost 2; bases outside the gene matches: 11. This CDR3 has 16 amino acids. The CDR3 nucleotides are TGTGCCAGCGGCCCCCGGACTAGCGCCAACACAGATACGCAGTATTTT. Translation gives CASGPRTSANTDTQYF. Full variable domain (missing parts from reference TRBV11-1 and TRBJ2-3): EAEVAQSPRYKITEKSQAVAFWCDPISGHATLYWYRQILGQGPELLVQFQDESVVDDSQLPKDRFSAERLKGVDSTLKIQPAELGDSAMYLCASGPRTSANTDTQYFGPGTRLTVL.

Written as DNA, the CDR3 is TGCAGTGCTAGAGATCCGGGGGAGAGCTCCTACGAGCAGTACTTC. Its translation is CSARDPGESSYEQYF. The V and J genes are TRBV20-1 and TRBJ2-7; D possibly corresponds to TRBD2 (6 bases). CDR1 is DFQATT and CDR2 is SNEGSKA in the germline V gene (reference sequence). V was cut by 0 bases and J by 0 bases, with 12 bases left in between. The CDR3 loop spans 15 amino acids.

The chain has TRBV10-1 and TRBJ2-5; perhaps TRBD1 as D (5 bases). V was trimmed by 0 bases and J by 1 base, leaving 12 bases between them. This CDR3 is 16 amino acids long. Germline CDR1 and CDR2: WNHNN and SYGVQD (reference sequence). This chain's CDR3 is CASSESSPGSQETQYF. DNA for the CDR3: TGCGCCAGCAGTGAGTCTAGTCCAGGGTCCCAAGAGACCCAGTACTTC.

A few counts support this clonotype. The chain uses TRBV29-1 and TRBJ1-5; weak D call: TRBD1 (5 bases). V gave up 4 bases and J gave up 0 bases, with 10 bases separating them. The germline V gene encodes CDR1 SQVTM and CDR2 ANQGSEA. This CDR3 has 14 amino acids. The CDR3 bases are TGCAGCGTTGTGGAGGGGCTTAGCAATCAGCCCCAGCATTTT. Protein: CSVVEGLSNQPQHF.

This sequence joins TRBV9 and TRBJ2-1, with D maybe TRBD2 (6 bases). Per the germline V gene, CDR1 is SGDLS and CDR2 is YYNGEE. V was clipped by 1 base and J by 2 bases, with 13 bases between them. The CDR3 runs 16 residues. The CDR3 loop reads CASSVHAGSTYNEQFF. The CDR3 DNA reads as TGTGCCAGCAGCGTACATGCGGGGTCGACCTACAATGAGCAGTTCTTC.

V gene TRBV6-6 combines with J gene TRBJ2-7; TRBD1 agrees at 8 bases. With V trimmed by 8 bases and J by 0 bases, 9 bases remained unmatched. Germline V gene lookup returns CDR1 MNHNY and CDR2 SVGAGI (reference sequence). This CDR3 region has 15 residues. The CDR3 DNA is TGTGCCAGCGCAGGGGGCGAAGCCTACTCCTACGAGCAGTACTTC. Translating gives CASAGGEAYSYEQYF.

CDR3 nucleotide sequence: TGTGCCAGCAGCTTAGATGGGTCCTTACAAGAGACCCAGTACTTC. It encodes CASSLDGSLQETQYF. The V call is TRBV11-3, the J call TRBJ2-5, with D unclear. Trimming took 0 bases from V and 2 from J, leaving 10 bases between them. The CDR3 extends over 15 amino acids. CDR1 and CDR2 (germline): SGHNT, YENEEA.

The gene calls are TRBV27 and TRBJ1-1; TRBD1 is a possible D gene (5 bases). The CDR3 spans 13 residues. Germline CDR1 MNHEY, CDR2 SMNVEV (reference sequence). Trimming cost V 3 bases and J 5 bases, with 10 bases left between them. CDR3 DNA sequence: TGTGCCAGCAGTTTGTCTAAGGGGACTGAAGCTTTCTTT. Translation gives CASSLSKGTEAFF.

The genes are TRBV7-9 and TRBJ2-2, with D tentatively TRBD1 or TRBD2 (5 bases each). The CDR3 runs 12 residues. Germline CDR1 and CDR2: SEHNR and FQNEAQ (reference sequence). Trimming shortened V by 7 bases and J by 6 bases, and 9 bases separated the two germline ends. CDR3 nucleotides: TGTGCCAGCACTCGAGGGGCCGGGGAGCTGTTTTTT. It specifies CASTRGAGELFF.

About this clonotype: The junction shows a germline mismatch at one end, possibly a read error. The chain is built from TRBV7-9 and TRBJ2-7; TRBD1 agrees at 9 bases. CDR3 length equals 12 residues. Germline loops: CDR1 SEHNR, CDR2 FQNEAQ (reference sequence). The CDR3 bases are TGTACCAGCAGGAGGACAGGGGAAGAGCAGTACTTC. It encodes CTSRRTGEEQYF.

CDR3 protein: CASSPKGQGPQNTEAFF. The CDR3 coding sequence is TGCGCCAGCAGTCCGAAGGGACAGGGTCCCCAGAACACTGAAGCTTTCTTT. The V and J genes are TRBV4-1 and TRBJ1-1; the match to TRBD1 covers 9 bases. V shed 6 bases and J 1 base; nucleotides not matched to a gene: 12. The CDR3 has 17 amino acids. Germline V gene lookup returns CDR1 MGHRA and CDR2 YSYEKL.